The T cell receptor beta chain described here comes from a study of OX40 agonist ivuxolimab in advanced cancers. Background on the study: Two cutaneous melanoma patients and one hepatocellular carcinoma patient, three in all, had partial responses. Study results and caveats: Some of the lowest clonal expansion was seen in partial responders at 0.1-3.0 mg/kg.

Worth noting for this clone: The target antigen is unknown.

The germline gives CDR1 LGHNA, CDR2 YSLEER. The V end lost 1 base, the J end lost 3 bases, and 7 bases lay between the germline ends. This CDR3 region has 13 residues. Profiled with immunoSEQ multiplex PCR; TCRdb holds only in-frame clones, not every one. The sample carries around 19,000 clones, roughly 70% recorded once. The TCR sequence derives from an adult with an advanced solid tumor such as melanoma, head and neck, liver or kidney cancer. V is TRBV4-3 and J is TRBJ2-7; D gene uncertain. Source: CD4+ or CD8+ T cells sorted from blood, taken in a trial of the OX40 agonist ivuxolimab. CDR3 in DNA: TGCGCCAGCAGCCAAGGAATCAACTACGAGCAGTACTTC. Protein sequence: CASSQGINYEQYF.